These 19 T cell receptor beta chains were sequenced from one sample in a study of T cell clonotyping in hematopoietic cell transplantation. Noted time point: recipient sample about 28 days before transplant, after cytoreduction. Assay used: immunoSEQ multiplex PCR; TCRdb lists only in-frame clones, some missing. The sample shows roughly 48,000 clones, around 83% of them seen only once. Here the sequenced sample was peripheral blood mononuclear cells, taken before stem cell transplant. Receptors were obtained from a man between 60 and 70 years old with myelodysplastic syndrome. Some clones in this sample may be carry-over from other donors' samples.

The chain joins TRBV15 to TRBJ1-5; 9 bases align to TRBD1. From germline, CDR1 is LNHNV and CDR2 YYDKDF (reference sequence). This CDR3 has 18 residues. V lost 0 bases and J lost 0; bases outside the gene matches: 6. The CDR3: CATSRDPTGGYSNQPQHF. In DNA, the CDR3 is TGTGCCACCAGCAGAGACCCGACAGGGGGGTATAGCAATCAGCCCCAGCATTTT.

V usage is TRBV5-8 and J usage is TRBJ1-1; 8 bases are a match to TRBD1. V shed 2 bases, J shed 7 bases, and the junction held 10 bases outside the gene matches. This CDR3 is built from 15 residues. Germline V gene data show CDR1 as SGHTS and CDR2 as YDEGEE. This CDR3 is CASSFGQGGYIEAFF. CDR3 DNA: TGTGCCAGCAGCTTCGGACAGGGTGGTTACATTGAAGCTTTCTTT.

The chain carries TRBV11-2 and TRBJ2-3, with D perhaps given as TRBD1 or TRBD2 (5 bases each). Trimming left V 4 bases short and J 4 bases short, with 9 bases between. This CDR3 region has 13 residues. Germline CDR1 is SGHAT and CDR2 is FQNNGV. CDR3 in amino acids: CASSSGRADTQYF. The CDR3 DNA reads TGTGCCAGCAGCTCAGGGAGAGCAGATACGCAGTATTTT.

The V gene is TRBV14, the J gene TRBJ2-2, with 9 bases fitting TRBD1. The CDR3 is made up of 17 amino acids. V shed 6 bases, J shed 4 bases, and the junction held 12 bases outside the gene matches. Germline values: CDR1 SGHDN, CDR2 FVKESK. CDR3 residues: CASSYTMGTGSTGELFF. The CDR3 nucleotides read TGTGCCAGCAGTTACACCATGGGGACAGGGTCCACCGGGGAGCTGTTTTTT.

The chain joins TRBV27 to TRBJ1-1, with 9 positions matching TRBD1. This CDR3 is 14 amino acids long. V was clipped by 6 bases and J by 6 bases; unmatched bases: 8. CDR1 and CDR2 from the germline V gene are MNHEY and SMNVEV (reference sequence). The DNA of the CDR3 is TGTGCCAGCAGCCGTGGACAGGGGCGGGCTGAAGCTTTCTTT. It specifies CASSRGQGRAEAFF.

This clone was seen only a few times. This rearrangement joins TRBV18 to TRBJ1-2; 7 positions agree with TRBD1. Germline CDR1 reads KGHSH; CDR2 reads LQKENI. The length of the CDR3 is 13 residues. V shed 3 bases, J shed 2 bases, and the junction held 0 bases outside the gene matches. CDR3 sequence reads: CASSPGQNYGYTF. The CDR3 DNA is TGTGCCAGCTCACCGGGACAGAACTATGGCTACACCTTC.

This chain links TRBV6-6 with TRBJ2-1, with 10 bases identical to TRBD2. This CDR3 region has 16 residues. The junction had 5 bases not matched to a gene; V was cut back by 4 bases and J by 2 bases. Germline V gene lookup returns CDR1 MNHNY and CDR2 SVGAGI (reference sequence). The CDR3 region has the DNA TGTGCCAGCAGTTTCACAGCGGGGGGGCCCTACAATGAGCAGTTCTTC. Encoded protein: CASSFTAGGPYNEQFF.

The chain employs TRBV4-3 and TRBJ2-1, with 13 bases that match TRBD2. This CDR3 is 16 amino acids long. Germline loops: CDR1 LGHNA, CDR2 YSLEER. V lost 2 bases to trimming and J lost 10 bases; unmatched junction nucleotides: 8. DNA for the CDR3: TGCGCCAGCAGCCAATTTACTAGCGGGGGGGCATGGGAGCAGTTCTTC. Protein: CASSQFTSGGAWEQFF.

This clone was observed a single time. The rearrangement links TRBV11-2 to TRBJ1-2, with a possible D match to TRBD1 (6 bases). Germline-derived CDR1 and CDR2 are SGHAT and FQNNGV. This CDR3 is 15 amino acids long. Trimming cost V 5 bases and J 3 bases, with 16 bases left between them. The CDR3, as DNA: TGTGCCAGCAGCCCCCGAGGCAGGGGAGACTATGGCTACACCTTC. Protein: CASSPRGRGDYGYTF.

The chain uses TRBV7-6 and TRBJ2-3; a weak D match, TRBD2 (7 bases). CDR1 is SGHVS and CDR2 is FNYEAQ in the germline V gene. The length of the CDR3 is 15 residues. The ends were cut back, 5 bases at V and 2 bases at J, with 14 bases in the middle. In DNA form, the CDR3 reads TGTGCCAGCAGCGCGAGCGGGACAAACACAGATACGCAGTATTTT. Protein: CASSASGTNTDTQYF.

J is TRBJ1-1 and V is TRBV20-1; D unclear. CDR3 length: 11 amino acids. The V gene lost 4 bases and the J gene lost 3 bases, with 6 bases spanning the gap. Germline assignment: CDR1 DFQATT and CDR2 SNEGSKA (reference sequence). DNA for the CDR3: TGCAGTGCTACCGAGTACACTGAAGCTTTCTTT. Translated: CSATEYTEAFF.

The chain links TRBV6-6 to TRBJ2-7; D possibly corresponds to TRBD1 (6 bases). Trimming took 6 bases from V and 2 from J, leaving 14 bases between them. Germline V CDR1 and CDR2: MNHNY, SVGAGI (reference sequence). This CDR3 comprises 14 residues. CDR3 loop: CASSRWDTAYEQYF. The CDR3 bases are TGTGCCAGCAGCCGCTGGGACACAGCCTACGAGCAGTACTTC.

Only one count was recorded for this clone. The rearrangement links TRBV11-2 to TRBJ2-3, with 14 bases matching TRBD2. V lost 5 bases, J lost 5 bases, and 6 bases stayed unmatched. Germline-derived CDR1 and CDR2 are SGHAT and FQNNGV. The CDR3 spans 16 residues. The CDR3 region has the DNA TGTGCCAGCAGCCCCGGGACTAGCGGGGGAGGAGATACGCAGTATTTT. Translated: CASSPGTSGGGDTQYF.

This chain joins TRBV2 and TRBJ2-1; the D gene could be TRBD1 or TRBD2 (6 bases each). V was pared by 7 bases and J by 9 bases, with 13 bases between. CDR1 SNHLY and CDR2 FYNNEI come from the germline V gene. CDR3 length equals 12 residues. CDR3 sequence reads: CASTPRGGEQFF. The CDR3, as DNA: TGTGCCAGCACCCCCAGGGGAGGTGAGCAGTTCTTC.

This clone was seen only once. This sequence joins TRBV19 and TRBJ1-5; D gene ambiguous. The CDR3 runs to 15 residues. Looked up from germline, CDR1 is LNHDA and CDR2 is SQIVND (reference sequence). Deletions cut 4 bases from V and 0 bases from J, with 10 bases between. In nucleotides, the CDR3 is TGTGCCAGTAGTAATAGGCAGTATAGCAATCAGCCCCAGCATTTT. Translating it yields CASSNRQYSNQPQHF.

CDR3 nucleotide sequence: TGCGCCAGCAGCCAAGACGCAGTGTATGGCTACACCTTC. This sequence encodes CASSQDAVYGYTF. This chain connects TRBV4-3 to TRBJ1-2; D is ambiguous. Looked up from germline, CDR1 is LGHNA and CDR2 is YSLEER. Trimming took 0 bases from V and 5 from J, leaving 7 bases between them. This CDR3 contains 13 residues.

Concerning this clone itself: A read error may produce the germline difference seen at one junction end. V is TRBV28 and J is TRBJ2-7, with TRBD1 identical over 11 bases. Germline V lookup: CDR1 MDHEN, CDR2 SYDVKM. This CDR3 is built from 15 residues. The CDR3 loop is CASSSHRDRGALLDF. In DNA, the CDR3 is TGTGCCAGCAGTTCCCACCGGGACAGGGGGGCCCTTCTGGACTTC.

This rearrangement joins TRBV27 to TRBJ1-6; 8 bases line up with TRBD1. This CDR3 contains 13 residues. J lost 7 bases, V lost 5 bases, and 1 base had no gene match. Germline CDR1 and CDR2: MNHEY and SMNVEV (reference sequence). The CDR3 nucleotides read TGTGCCAGCAGTCGGACAGGGAATTCACCCCTCCACTTT. This codes for CASSRTGNSPLHF.

The rearrangement uses TRBV7-2 and TRBJ1-2; D is unclear. In germline, CDR1 is SGHTA, CDR2 FQGNSA. V lost 1 base and J 3 bases, leaving 9 bases between the germline ends. The CDR3 extends over 14 amino acids. The CDR3 sequence: CASSLEVGYYGYTF. The CDR3 DNA follows: TGTGCCAGCAGCTTAGAGGTCGGCTACTATGGCTACACCTTC.